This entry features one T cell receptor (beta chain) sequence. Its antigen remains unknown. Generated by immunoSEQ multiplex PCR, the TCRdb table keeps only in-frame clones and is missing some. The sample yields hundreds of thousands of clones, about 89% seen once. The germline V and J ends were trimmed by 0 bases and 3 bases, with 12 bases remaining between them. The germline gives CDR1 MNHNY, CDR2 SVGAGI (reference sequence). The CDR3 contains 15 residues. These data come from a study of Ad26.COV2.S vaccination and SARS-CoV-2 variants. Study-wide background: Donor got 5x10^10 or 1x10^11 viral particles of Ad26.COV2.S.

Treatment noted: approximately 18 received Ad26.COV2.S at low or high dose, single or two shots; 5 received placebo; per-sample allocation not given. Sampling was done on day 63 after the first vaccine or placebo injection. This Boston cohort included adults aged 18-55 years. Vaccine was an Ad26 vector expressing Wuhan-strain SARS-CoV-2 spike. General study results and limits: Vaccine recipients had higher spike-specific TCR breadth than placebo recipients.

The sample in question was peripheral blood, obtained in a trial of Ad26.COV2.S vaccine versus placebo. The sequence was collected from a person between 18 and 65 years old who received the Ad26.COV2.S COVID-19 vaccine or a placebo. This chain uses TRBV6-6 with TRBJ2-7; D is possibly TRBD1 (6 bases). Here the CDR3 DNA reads TGTGCCAGCAGTTACTCGAGTAAACAGGGCTACGAGCAGTACTTC. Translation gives CASSYSSKQGYEQYF.